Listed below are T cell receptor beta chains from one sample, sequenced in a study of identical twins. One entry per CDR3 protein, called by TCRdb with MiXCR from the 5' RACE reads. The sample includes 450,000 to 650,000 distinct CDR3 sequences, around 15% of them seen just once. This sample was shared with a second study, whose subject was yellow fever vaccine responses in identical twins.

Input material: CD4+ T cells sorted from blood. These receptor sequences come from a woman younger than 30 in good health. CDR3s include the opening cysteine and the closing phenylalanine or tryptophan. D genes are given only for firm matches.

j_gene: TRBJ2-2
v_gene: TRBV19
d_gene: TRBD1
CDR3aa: CASSTSTGSTGELFF

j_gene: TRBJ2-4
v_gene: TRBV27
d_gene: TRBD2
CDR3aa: CASSFWAGTSGNIQYF

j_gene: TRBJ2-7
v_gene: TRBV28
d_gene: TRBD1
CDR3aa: CASRPDRLVYEQYF

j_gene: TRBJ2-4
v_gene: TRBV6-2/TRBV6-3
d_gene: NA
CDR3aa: CASSYSPTALAKNIQYF

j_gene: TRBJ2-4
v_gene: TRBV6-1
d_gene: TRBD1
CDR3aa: CASRSQGAGAKNIQYF

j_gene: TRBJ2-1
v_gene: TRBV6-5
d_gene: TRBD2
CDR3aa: CASSYSGTSPEQFF

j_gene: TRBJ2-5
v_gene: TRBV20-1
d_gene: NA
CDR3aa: CSGYVGGLQETQYF

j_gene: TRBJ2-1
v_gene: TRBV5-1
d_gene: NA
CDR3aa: CASGGTPYNEQFF

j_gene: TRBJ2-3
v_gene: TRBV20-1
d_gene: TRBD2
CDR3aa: CSARQAWTSGRNTDTQYF

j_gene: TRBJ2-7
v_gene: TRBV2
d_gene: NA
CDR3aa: CASSDRTYEQYF

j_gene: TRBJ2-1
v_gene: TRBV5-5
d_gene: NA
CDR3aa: CASSRSLRDAYNEQFF

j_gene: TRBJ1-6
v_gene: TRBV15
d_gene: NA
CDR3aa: CATSRPGQGERGNSPLHF

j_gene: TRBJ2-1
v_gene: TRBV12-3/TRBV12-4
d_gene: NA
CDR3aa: CASSLFLASRHNEQFF

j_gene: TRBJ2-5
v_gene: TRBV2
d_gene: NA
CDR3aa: CASSEVWEIQETQYF

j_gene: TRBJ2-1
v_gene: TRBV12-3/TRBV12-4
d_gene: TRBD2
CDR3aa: CASSQSGGPEQFF

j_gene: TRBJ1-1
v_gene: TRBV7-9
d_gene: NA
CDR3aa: CASSARGENTEAFF

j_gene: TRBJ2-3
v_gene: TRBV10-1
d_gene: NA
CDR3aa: CASSGVDTQYF

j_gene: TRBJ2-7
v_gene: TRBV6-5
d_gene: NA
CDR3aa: CASSYSGPWSTLHF

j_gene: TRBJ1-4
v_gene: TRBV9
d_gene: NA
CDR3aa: CASSVGATTPNEKLFF

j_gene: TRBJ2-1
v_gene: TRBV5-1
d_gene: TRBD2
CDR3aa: CASSSGNSYNEQFF

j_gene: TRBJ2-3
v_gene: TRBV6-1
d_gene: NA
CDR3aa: CASRKPDSTDTQYF

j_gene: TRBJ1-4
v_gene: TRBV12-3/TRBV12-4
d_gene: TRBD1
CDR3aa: CASSKRDRGEKLFF

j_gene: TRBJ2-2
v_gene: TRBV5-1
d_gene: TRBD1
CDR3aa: CASGTGGPNTGELFF

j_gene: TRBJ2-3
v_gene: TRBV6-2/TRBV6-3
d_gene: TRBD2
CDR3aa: CASSYSAASGRESTDTQYF

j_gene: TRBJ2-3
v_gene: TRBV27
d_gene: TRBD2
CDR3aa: CASRPTLAGAGNTQYF

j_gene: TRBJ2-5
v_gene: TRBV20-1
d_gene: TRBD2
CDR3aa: CSALAGASQETQYF

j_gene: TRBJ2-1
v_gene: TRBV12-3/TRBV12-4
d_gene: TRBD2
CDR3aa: CASSLSASGRRRNEQFF

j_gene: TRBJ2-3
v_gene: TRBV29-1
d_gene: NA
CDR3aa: CSVDTGGSTDTQYF

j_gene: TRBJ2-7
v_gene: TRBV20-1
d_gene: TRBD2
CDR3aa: CSAVSGPPLSYEQYF

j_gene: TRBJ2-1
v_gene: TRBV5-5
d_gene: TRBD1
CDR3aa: CASSPRGQFSYNEQFF

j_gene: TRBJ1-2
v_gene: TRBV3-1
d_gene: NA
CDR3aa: CASSQDVHKEYGYTF

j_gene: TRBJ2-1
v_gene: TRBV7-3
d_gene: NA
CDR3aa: CASSPGASYNEQFF

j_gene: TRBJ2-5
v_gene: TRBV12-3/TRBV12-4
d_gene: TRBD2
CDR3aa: CASSQPGLADQETQYF

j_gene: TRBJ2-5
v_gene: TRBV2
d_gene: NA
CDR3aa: CASSVGRTYQETQYF

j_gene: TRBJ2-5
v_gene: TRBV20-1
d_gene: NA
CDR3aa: CSARGDTEETQYF

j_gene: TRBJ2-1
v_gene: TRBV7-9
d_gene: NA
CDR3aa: CASSWAGNNEQFF

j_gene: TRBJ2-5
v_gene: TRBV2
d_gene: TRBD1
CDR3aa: CASIRTGRETQYF

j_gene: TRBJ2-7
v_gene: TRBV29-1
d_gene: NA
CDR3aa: CSAVTVSYEQYF

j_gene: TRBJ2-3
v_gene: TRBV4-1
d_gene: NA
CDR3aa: CASSQRASSTDTQYF

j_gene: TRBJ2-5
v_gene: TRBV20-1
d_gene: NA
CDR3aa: CSARVPGIETQYF

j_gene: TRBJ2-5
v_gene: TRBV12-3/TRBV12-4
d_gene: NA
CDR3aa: CASSLFTSSEETQYF

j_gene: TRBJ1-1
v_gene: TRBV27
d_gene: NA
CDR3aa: CASKQGPGGQEAFF

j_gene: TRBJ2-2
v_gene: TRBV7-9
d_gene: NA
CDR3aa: CVSSYLLRAGELFF